The sequence of this T cell receptor beta chain was determined in a study of blood T cell repertoires in COVID-19. Looking at the study overall: From T cells, B-cell-depleted T cells, or PBMCs came the material, which was cDNA or gDNA.

Profiling relied on immunoSEQ multiplex PCR, and the TCRdb table lists in-frame clones only, not all of them. The sample contains roughly 250,000 clones, approximately 86% of which appear only once. The CDR3 has 16 amino acids. Germline V gene sequence: CDR1 SGHVS, CDR2 FQNEAQ. Deletions cut 5 bases from V and 8 bases from J, with 22 bases between. Specimen: PBMCs or T cells enriched from blood (not recorded which). The sequence came from a woman in her forties with acute COVID-19. This sequence joins TRBV7-8 and TRBJ2-1; maybe TRBD2 (6 bases). CDR3 DNA: TGTGCCAGCAGCCCCGCTGCGGGACGGCCAAGGGATGAGCAGTTCTTC. Protein sequence: CASSPAAGRPRDEQFF.